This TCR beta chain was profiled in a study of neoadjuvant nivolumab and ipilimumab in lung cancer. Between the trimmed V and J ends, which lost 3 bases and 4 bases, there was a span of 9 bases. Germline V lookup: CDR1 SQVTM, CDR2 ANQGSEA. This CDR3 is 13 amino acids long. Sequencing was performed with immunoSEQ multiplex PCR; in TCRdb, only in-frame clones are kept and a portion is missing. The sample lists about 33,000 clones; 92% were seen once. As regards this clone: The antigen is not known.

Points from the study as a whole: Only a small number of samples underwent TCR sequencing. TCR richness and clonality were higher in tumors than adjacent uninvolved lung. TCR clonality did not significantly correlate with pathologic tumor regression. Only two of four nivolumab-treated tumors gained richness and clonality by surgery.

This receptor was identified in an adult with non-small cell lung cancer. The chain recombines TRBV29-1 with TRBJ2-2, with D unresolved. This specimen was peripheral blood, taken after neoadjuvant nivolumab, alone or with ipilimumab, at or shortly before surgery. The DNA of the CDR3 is TGCAGCGTTGAGGTCCAGAGCACCGGGGAGCTGTTTTTT. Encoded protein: CSVEVQSTGELFF.